Presented here are 18 T cell receptor beta chains from one specimen sequenced in a study of T cells in women clearing cervical HPV infection. Repertoires were generated with immunoSEQ multiplex PCR, while TCRdb's copy carries only in-frame clones and drops some. Its clone listing holds 25,000 to 30,000 clones. The sequenced material came from blood buffy coat. These receptors all come from a woman between 18 and 75 years old with a cervical HPV16 infection that either progressed to CIN3+ or cleared (not recorded which).

Regarding this clone: The read halts 3 residues ahead of the CDR3 end, with the missing end drawn from the germline J gene. The V and J genes are TRBV2 and TRBJ1-6; D not certain. CDR1 and CDR2 (germline): SNHLY, FYNNEI. Deletions cut 7 bases from V and 3 bases from J, with 16 bases between. The CDR3 runs to 16 residues. The CDR3 is CASTADKQNYNSPLHF. CDR3 DNA (partial): TGTGCCAGCACTGCAGACAAGCAAAACTATAATTCACCC.

With regard to this clone: The CDR3 extends 3 residues past the end of the read, so its final part is completed from the germline J gene. The chain has TRBV9 and TRBJ2-3; 7 bases fit TRBD1. V dropped 3 bases and J dropped 2; count of bases not matched to a gene: 3. Germline lookup yields CDR1 SGDLS and CDR2 YYNGEE. This CDR3 has 14 residues. The DNA read from the CDR3 is TGTGCCAGCAGCGGGGACAGCCACACAGATACG. It encodes CASSGDSHTDT. The CDR3 reads in full as CASSGDSHTDTQYF.

Concerning this clone itself: The CDR3 is cut off 3 residues early in the read; its end comes from the germline J gene. This rearrangement joins TRBV30 to TRBJ1-1, with 7 bases lining up with TRBD1. CDR1 is GTSNPN and CDR2 is SVGIG in the germline V gene (reference sequence). V was pared by 3 bases and J by 4 bases, with 8 bases of the junction left unmatched. The CDR3 has 14 residues. CDR3 DNA, as far as it was read: TGTGCCTGGAGACGAGGGGGCTTGGGCACTGAA. It translates to CAWRRGGLGTE. The CDR3 as a whole reads CAWRRGGLGTEAFF.

A word on this clone: The read halts 3 residues ahead of the CDR3 end, with the missing end drawn from the germline J gene. This chain connects TRBV30 to TRBJ2-7, with D unresolved. From germline, CDR1 is GTSNPN and CDR2 SVGIG (reference sequence). The CDR3 length is 13 residues. The V gene lost 2 bases and the J gene lost 2 bases, with 10 bases spanning the gap. CDR3 protein: CAWSKKQTYEQYF. The DNA read from the CDR3 is TGTGCCTGGAGTAAAAAACAGACCTACGAG.

With respect to this clone: The CDR3 end falls 3 residues outside the read, so it is completed with the germline J gene. The rearrangement joins TRBV18 to TRBJ2-3; perhaps TRBD1 as D (5 bases). The V gene lost 0 bases and the J gene lost 2 bases, with 15 bases spanning the gap. The CDR3 sequence is 17 residues long. Looked up from germline, CDR1 is KGHSH and CDR2 is LQKENI. CDR3 in amino acids: CASSPPGSTVFTDTQYF. CDR3 DNA (partial): TGTGCCAGCTCACCACCGGGGTCGACAGTTTTCACAGATACG.

As regards this clone: From the germline J gene comes the end of the CDR3, since the read stops 3 residues before it. This chain joins TRBV7-2 and TRBJ2-5; possibly TRBD1 for D (7 bases). The V end lost 5 bases, the J end lost 2 bases, and 12 bases lay between the germline ends. CDR1 is SGHTA, CDR2 FQGNSA, per germline. CDR3 length: 14 amino acids. The CDR3 region is CASSRGTVQETQYF. The covered CDR3 bases are TGTGCCAGCAGCCGCGGGACAGTTCAAGAGACC.

A note on this clone: The sequence runs out 3 residues before the end of the CDR3; the remainder is reconstructed from the germline J gene. The rearrangement uses TRBV6-2 or TRBV6-3 and TRBJ2-7; maybe TRBD2 (7 bases). Trimming took off 6 bases at V and 5 bases at J, with 20 bases between the two ends. In germline, CDR1 is MNHEY, CDR2 SVGEGT. The CDR3 has 15 amino acids. The CDR3 region is CASSPRLRGADEQYF. CDR3 bases read: TGTGCCAGCAGCCCACGCCTCCGGGGGGCAGACGAG.

CDR3: CASSYGGVGYNEQFF. The CDR3 bases that were read are TGTGCCAGCAGTTACGGGGGGGTTGGCTACAATGAG. The chain employs TRBV6-2 or TRBV6-3 and TRBJ2-1, with TRBD2 matching over 7 bases. The read falls 3 residues short of the CDR3 end, and the missing part is taken from the germline J gene. This CDR3 comprises 15 residues. In germline, CDR1 is MNHEY, CDR2 SVGEGT. J gave up 3 bases and V 2 bases, and 4 bases lay outside the gene matches.

For this clone: Sequencing ends 3 residues short of the CDR3 end; the germline J gene provides the rest. The chain joins TRBV10-3 to TRBJ2-7, with no clear D. Germline CDR1 is ENHRY and CDR2 is SYGVKD. V dropped 2 bases and J dropped 6 bases, with 8 bases sitting between them. This CDR3 contains 12 residues. The CDR3 sequence is CAISEGPPEQYF. CDR3 bases read: TGTGCCATCAGTGAGGGGCCCCCCGAG.

Notes on this clone: The read stops 3 residues short of the end of the CDR3; the missing end is completed from the germline J gene. The gene calls are TRBV4-1 and TRBJ2-3; D is unresolved. The germline V and J ends were trimmed by 1 base and 6 bases, with 11 bases remaining between them. The CDR3 runs to 14 residues. Germline CDR1 is MGHRA and CDR2 is YSYEKL. The CDR3: CASSQVRPGDTQYF. CDR3 bases read: TGCGCCAGCAGCCAAGTTCGGCCCGGGGATACG.

About this clone itself: The read ends 3 residues before the CDR3 terminus; that terminus is restored from the germline J gene. The V call is TRBV19, the J call TRBJ2-1; 11 nucleotides align to TRBD2. This CDR3 region has 15 residues. The V and J ends lost 5 bases and 8 bases, in that order; junction bases with no gene match: 8. CDR1 is LNHDA and CDR2 is SQIVND in the germline V gene (reference sequence). CDR3 DNA (partial): TGTGCCAGTAGTCGGGGGCTAGCGGGGGGTTATGAG. Translating it yields CASSRGLAGGYE. The entire CDR3 protein is CASSRGLAGGYEQFF.

Note on this clone: From the germline J gene comes the end of the CDR3, since the read stops 3 residues before it. The rearrangement uses TRBV7-2 and TRBJ2-2; D perhaps matches TRBD1 (5 bases). Germline CDR1 reads SGHTA; CDR2 reads FQGNSA. The CDR3 spans 15 residues. The part of the CDR3 DNA that was read is TGTGCCAGCAGCTTAAGGGGAACTGGGGCCAACGTG. Protein sequence: CASSLRGTGANV. The complete CDR3 reads CASSLRGTGANVLFF.

Comments on this clone: Read coverage stops 3 residues before the CDR3 terminus; the germline J gene supplies the remainder. The V call is TRBV20-1, the J call TRBJ2-2, with 8 nucleotides matching TRBD1. Germline V CDR1 and CDR2: DFQATT, SNEGSKA (reference sequence). CDR3 length: 16 amino acids. The CDR3 reads CSAPGGQETGANVLFF. The CDR3 bases that were read are TGCAGTGCTCCCGGGGGACAGGAAACTGGGGCCAACGTG.

Turning to this clone: The CDR3 extends 3 residues past the end of the read, so its final part is completed from the germline J gene. This chain uses TRBV18 with TRBJ2-5; D uncertain. Trimming removed 3 bases at V and 5 bases at J, with 4 bases between. CDR3 size: 11 residues. Germline V gene data show CDR1 as KGHSH and CDR2 as LQKENI. The sequenced part of the CDR3 DNA is TGTGCCAGCTCACCGAGGGAGACC. Its protein product is CASSPRET. The whole CDR3 reads CASSPRETQYF.

Of note for this clone: The DNA ends 3 residues before the CDR3 does, and the rest of the CDR3 is filled in from the germline J gene. The gene calls are TRBV2 and TRBJ2-1; the D is unclear. Germline CDR1 is SNHLY and CDR2 is FYNNEI. V was pared by 6 bases and J by 7 bases, with 13 bases between. The CDR3 runs to 13 residues. The DNA read from the CDR3 is TGTGCCAGCAGCCTGACTCCTCGGAATGAG. Amino acid sequence: CASSLTPRNE. The complete CDR3 reads CASSLTPRNEQFF.

Comments on this clone: The read halts 3 residues ahead of the CDR3 end, with the missing end drawn from the germline J gene. This chain links TRBV2 with TRBJ1-2; 8 bases align to TRBD1. CDR3 size: 14 residues. CDR1 SNHLY and CDR2 FYNNEI come from the germline V gene. The sequenced part of the CDR3 DNA is TGTGCCAGCAGTGGGACAGGGCTATTGTACGAC. It encodes CASSGTGLLYD. The whole CDR3 is CASSGTGLLYDYTF.

A remark on this clone: The CDR3 extends 3 residues past the end of the read, so its final part is completed from the germline J gene. The chain has TRBV7-6 and TRBJ2-1; the match to TRBD1 covers 7 bases. With V trimmed by 3 bases and J by 9 bases, 11 bases remained unmatched. CDR1 and CDR2 (germline): SGHVS, FNYEAQ. The CDR3 totals 15 residues. The CDR3 here is CASSLGQRGGSEQFF. The CDR3 bases that were read are TGTGCCAGCAGCTTGGGACAGAGGGGTGGAAGTGAG.

Remarks on this clone: The read ends 3 residues before the CDR3 terminus; that terminus is restored from the germline J gene. This rearrangement joins TRBV18 to TRBJ2-1, with 10 bases lining up with TRBD1. J gave up 6 bases and V 5 bases, and 10 bases lay outside the gene matches. This CDR3 has 16 residues. The germline gives CDR1 KGHSH, CDR2 LQKENI. The CDR3 loop is CASSTTGTGDLNEQFF. Partial CDR3 DNA: TGTGCCAGCTCAACCACCGGGACAGGGGATCTCAATGAG.